Below, one T cell receptor (beta chain) is given with its context. This sample was taken from a study of identical twins. MiXCR, run by TCRdb on the 5' RACE reads, gives a single entry per CDR3 protein. The table records over 550,000 distinct CDR3 sequences, under 8.5% of them present only once. Trimming removed 5 bases from V and 5 bases from J, with 25 bases in between. Germline V gene data show CDR1 as SGDLS and CDR2 as YYNGEE. CDR3 length: 17 amino acids. This same sample was also taken into another study, of yellow fever vaccine responses in identical twins.

Specimen: PBMCs. The origin of this receptor is a woman under 30 in good health. The rearrangement joins TRBV9 to TRBJ2-5; D is possibly TRBD1 (6 bases). For the CDR3, the DNA is TGTGCCAGCAGTGCTGGGCAAGGGGGAGTGTTTGTGGAGACCCAGTACTTC. Translated, it gives CASSAGQGGVFVETQYF.